This T cell receptor (beta chain) comes out of a study of blood T cell repertoires in COVID-19. Across the whole study: Samples representing acute and convalescent COVID-19 were sourced from the United States, Italy and Spain.

Measured with immunoSEQ multiplex PCR; TCRdb has only the in-frame clones, and not every one. This sample has a few hundred thousand clones; roughly 80% occur once, and the top ten carry 5% to 6.5%. The length of the CDR3 is 11 residues. The V end was cut by 6 bases, the J end by 9 bases, with 6 bases between. Germline V lookup: CDR1 SNHLY, CDR2 FYNNEI. The receptor comes from a woman aged 60-75 years who had recovered from COVID-19. The material sequenced was peripheral blood. The rearrangement uses TRBV2 and TRBJ1-6; tentative D call: TRBD1 (6 bases). The CDR3 protein is CASRTGSPLHF. The CDR3 coding sequence is TGTGCCAGCAGGACAGGTTCACCCCTCCACTTT.